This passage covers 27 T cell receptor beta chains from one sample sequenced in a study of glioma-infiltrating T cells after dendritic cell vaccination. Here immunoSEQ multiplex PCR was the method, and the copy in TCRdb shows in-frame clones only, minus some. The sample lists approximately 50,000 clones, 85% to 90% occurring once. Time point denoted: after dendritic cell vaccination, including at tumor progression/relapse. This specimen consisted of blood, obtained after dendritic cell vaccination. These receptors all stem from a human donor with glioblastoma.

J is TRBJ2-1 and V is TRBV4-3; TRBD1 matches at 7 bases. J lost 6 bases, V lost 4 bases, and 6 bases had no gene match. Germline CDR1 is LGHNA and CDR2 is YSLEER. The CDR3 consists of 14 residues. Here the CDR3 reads CASSPDRTSNEQFF. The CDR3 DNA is TGCGCCAGCAGCCCGGACAGGACTTCCAATGAGCAGTTCTTC.

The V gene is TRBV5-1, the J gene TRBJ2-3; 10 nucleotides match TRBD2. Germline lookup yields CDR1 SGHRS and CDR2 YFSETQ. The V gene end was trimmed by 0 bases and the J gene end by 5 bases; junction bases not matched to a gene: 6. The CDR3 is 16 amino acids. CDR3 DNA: TGCGCCAGCAGCTTGGACAGCGGGGGGGCCGGAGATACGCAGTATTTT. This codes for CASSLDSGGAGDTQYF.

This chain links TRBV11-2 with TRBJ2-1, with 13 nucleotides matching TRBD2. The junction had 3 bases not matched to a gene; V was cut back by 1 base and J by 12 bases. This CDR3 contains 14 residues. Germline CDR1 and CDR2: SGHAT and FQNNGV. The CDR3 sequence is CASSLGRLAGGQFF. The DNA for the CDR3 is TGTGCCAGCAGCTTAGGGAGACTAGCGGGGGGGCAGTTCTTC.

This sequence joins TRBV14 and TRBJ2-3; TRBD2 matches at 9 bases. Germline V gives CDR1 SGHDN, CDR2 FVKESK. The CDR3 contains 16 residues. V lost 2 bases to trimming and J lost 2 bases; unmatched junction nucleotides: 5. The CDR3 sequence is CASSQLSGGPTDTQYF. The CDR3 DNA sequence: TGTGCCAGCAGCCAATTGAGCGGGGGGCCCACAGATACGCAGTATTTT.

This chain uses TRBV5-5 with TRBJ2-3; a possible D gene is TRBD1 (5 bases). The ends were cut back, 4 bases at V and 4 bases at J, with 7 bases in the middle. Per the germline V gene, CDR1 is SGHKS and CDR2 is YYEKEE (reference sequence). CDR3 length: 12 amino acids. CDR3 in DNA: TGTGCCAGCAGCAAGACAGCAGATACGCAGTATTTT. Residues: CASSKTADTQYF.

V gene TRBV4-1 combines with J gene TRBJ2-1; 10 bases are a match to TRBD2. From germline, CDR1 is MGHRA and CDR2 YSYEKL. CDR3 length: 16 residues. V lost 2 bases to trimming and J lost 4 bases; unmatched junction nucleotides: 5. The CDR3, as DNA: TGCGCCAGCAGCCAACCTAGCGGGGGTCGGTACAATGAGCAGTTCTTC. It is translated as CASSQPSGGRYNEQFF.

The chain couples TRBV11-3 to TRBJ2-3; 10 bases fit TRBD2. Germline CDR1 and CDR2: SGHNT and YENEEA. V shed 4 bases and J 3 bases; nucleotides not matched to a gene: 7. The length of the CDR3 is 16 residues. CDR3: CASSYRSGGATDTQYF. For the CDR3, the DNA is TGTGCCAGCAGCTACCGGAGCGGGGGGGCGACAGATACGCAGTATTTT. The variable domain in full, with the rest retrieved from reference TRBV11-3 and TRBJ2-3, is EAGVVQSPRYKIIEKKQPVAFWCNPISGHNTLYWYLQNLGQGPELLIRYENEEAVDDSQLPKDRFSAERLKGVDSTLKIQPAELGDSAVYLCASSYRSGGATDTQYFGPGTRLTVL.

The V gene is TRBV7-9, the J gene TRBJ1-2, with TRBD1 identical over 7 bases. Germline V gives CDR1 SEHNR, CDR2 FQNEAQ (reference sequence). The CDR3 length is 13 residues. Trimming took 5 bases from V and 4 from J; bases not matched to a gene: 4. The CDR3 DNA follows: TGTGCCAGCAGCACACAGGGGTTCTATGGCTACACCTTC. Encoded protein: CASSTQGFYGYTF.

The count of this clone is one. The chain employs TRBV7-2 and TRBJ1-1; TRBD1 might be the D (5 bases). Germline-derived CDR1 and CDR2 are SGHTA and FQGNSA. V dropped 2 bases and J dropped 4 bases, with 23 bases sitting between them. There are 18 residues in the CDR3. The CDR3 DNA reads TGTGCCAGCAGCTTATTAGGAGGGTCGTCACTTGGGGCCACTGAAGCTTTCTTT. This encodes CASSLLGGSSLGATEAFF.

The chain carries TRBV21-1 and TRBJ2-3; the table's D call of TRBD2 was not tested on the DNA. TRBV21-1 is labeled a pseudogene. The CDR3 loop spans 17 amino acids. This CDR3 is CASSKASGFSDPDTQYF. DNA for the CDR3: TGTGCCAGCAGCAAAGCGAGCGGTTTTAGCGATCCAGATACGCAGTATTTT.

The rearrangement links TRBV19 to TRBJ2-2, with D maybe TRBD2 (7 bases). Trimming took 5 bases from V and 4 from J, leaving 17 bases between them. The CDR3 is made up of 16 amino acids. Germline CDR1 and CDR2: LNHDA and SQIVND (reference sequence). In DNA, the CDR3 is TGTGCCAGTAGTGGGGGGGCGGGGGCGATCACCGGGGAGCTGTTTTTT. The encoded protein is CASSGGAGAITGELFF.

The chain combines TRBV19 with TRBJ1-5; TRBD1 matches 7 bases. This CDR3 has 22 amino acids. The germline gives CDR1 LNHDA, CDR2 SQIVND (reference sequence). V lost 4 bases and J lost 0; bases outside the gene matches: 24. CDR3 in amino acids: CASSTHPGQTRLGGYSNQPQHF. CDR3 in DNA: TGTGCCAGTAGTACCCATCCGGGACAGACACGCCTAGGGGGTTATAGCAATCAGCCCCAGCATTTT.

This chain's CDR3 is CASSWDRDAYEQYF. CDR3 bases: TGTGCCAGCAGCTGGGACAGGGACGCCTACGAGCAGTACTTC. The rearrangement links TRBV5-6 to TRBJ2-7, with 9 positions matching TRBD1. Germline V lookup: CDR1 SGHDT, CDR2 YYEEEE. V dropped 3 bases and J dropped 2; count of bases not matched to a gene: 3. The length of the CDR3 is 14 residues.

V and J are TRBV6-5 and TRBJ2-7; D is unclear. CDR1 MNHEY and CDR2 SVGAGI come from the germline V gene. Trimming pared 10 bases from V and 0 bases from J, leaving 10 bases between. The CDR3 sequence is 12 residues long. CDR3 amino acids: CATRPNSYEQYF. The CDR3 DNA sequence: TGTGCCACCCGCCCTAACTCCTACGAGCAGTACTTC.

CDR3 DNA sequence: TGTGCCAGCAGTGATGGACTAGCTGCTACGCAGTATTTT. It codes for CASSDGLAATQYF. The chain has TRBV27 and TRBJ2-3, with TRBD2 matching over 8 bases. Per the germline V gene, CDR1 is MNHEY and CDR2 is SMNVEV (reference sequence). V trimming: 5 bases; J trimming: 8 bases; junction bases outside the gene matches: 6. CDR3 length: 13 amino acids.

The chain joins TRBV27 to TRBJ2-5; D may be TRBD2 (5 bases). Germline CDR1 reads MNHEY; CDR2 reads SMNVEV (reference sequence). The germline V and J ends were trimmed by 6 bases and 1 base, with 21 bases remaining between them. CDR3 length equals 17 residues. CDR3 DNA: TGTGCCAGCAGCCTTACGTGGGGAGCATCGGCCCAAGAGACCCAGTACTTC. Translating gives CASSLTWGASAQETQYF.

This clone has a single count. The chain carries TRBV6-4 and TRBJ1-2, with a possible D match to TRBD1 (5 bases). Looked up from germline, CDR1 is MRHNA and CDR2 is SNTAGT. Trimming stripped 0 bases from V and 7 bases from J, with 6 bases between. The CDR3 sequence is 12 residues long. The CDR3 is CASSDSGGGYTF. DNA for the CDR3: TGTGCCAGCAGTGACTCGGGGGGTGGCTACACCTTC.

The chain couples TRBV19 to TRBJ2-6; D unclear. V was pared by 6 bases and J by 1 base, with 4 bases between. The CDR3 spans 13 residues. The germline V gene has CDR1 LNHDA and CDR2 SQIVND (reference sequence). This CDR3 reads CASSQSGANVLTF. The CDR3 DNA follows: TGTGCCAGTAGCCAATCTGGGGCCAACGTCCTGACTTTC.

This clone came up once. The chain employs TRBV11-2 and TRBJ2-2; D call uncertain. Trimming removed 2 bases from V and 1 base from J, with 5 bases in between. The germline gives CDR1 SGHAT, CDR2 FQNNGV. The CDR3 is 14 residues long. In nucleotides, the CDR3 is TGTGCCAGCAGCTTATCCAGGAACACCGGGGAGCTGTTTTTT. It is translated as CASSLSRNTGELFF.

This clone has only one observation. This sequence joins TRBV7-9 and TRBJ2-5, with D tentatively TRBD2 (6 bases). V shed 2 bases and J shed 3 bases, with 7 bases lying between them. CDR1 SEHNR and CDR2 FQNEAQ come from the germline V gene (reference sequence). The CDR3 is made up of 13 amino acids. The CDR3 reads CASSLPGEETQYF. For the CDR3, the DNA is TGTGCCAGCAGCTTACCGGGGGAAGAGACCCAGTACTTC.

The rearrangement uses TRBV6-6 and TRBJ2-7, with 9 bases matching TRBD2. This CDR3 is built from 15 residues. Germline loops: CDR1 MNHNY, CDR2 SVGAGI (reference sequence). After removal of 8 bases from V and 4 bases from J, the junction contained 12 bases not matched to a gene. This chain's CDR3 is CASRLPSAGGYEQYF. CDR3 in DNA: TGTGCCAGCCGACTCCCCTCAGCGGGGGGATACGAGCAGTACTTC.

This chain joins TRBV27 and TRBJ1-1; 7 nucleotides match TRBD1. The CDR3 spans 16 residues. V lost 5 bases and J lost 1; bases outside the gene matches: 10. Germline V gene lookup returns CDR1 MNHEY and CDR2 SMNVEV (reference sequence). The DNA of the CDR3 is TGTGCCAGCAGTACCATATATCGACAGGGGAACACTGAAGCTTTCTTT. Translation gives CASSTIYRQGNTEAFF.

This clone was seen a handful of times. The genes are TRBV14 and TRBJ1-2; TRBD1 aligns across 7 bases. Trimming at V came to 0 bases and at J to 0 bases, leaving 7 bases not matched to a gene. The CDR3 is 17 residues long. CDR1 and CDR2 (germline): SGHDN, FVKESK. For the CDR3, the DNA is TGTGCCAGCAGCCAAGATCCAGGGGGGAGAACTAACTATGGCTACACCTTC. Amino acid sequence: CASSQDPGGRTNYGYTF.

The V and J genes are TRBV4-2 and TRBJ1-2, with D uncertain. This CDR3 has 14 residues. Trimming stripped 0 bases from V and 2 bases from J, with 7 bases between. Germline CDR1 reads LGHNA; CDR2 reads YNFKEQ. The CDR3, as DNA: TGTGCCAGCAGCCAAGATTCTCTAAACTATGGCTACACCTTC. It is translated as CASSQDSLNYGYTF.

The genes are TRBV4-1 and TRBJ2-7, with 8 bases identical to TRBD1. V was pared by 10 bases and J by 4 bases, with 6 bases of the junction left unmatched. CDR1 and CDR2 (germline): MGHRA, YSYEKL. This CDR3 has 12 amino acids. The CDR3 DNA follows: TGCGCCACCGGGACAGGATCTTACGAGCAGTACTTC. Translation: CATGTGSYEQYF.

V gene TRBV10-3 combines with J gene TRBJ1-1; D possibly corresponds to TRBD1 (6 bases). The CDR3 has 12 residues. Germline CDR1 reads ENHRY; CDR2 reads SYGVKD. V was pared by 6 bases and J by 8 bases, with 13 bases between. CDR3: CAISVSDREAFF. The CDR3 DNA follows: TGTGCCATCAGCGTCTCGGACAGAGAAGCTTTCTTT.

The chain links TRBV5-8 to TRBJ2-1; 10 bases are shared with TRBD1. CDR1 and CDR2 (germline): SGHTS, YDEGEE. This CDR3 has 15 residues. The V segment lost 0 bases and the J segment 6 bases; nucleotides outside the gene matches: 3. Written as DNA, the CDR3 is TGTGCCAGCAGCTTGGGGACAGGGGGAGGCAATGAGCAGTTCTTC. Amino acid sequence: CASSLGTGGGNEQFF.